The T cell receptor beta chain under discussion was sequenced for a study of early T cells in non-severe SARS-CoV-2 infection. Across the study: The sequenced material was bulk RNA from unsorted whole blood, and its chains were unpaired.

The protocol attached unique molecular identifiers to individual cDNA molecules. TCRdb recomputed calls from the 5' RACE reads with MiXCR, one row per CDR3 protein. The table lists over 50,000 distinct CDR3 sequences, approximately 10% of them singletons, with about 1.5% in the top ten. There are many counts of this clonotype. V lost 3 bases to trimming and J lost 1 base, with 7 bases between them. Germline assignment: CDR1 SQVTM and CDR2 ANQGSEA. CDR3 length: 13 amino acids. This sequence originates from an adult who was a healthcare worker with PCR-confirmed SARS-CoV-2 infection or an uninfected control (not recorded which). This sequence joins TRBV29-1 and TRBJ2-1, with no clear D. Sequencing was done on a sample of whole blood. The CDR3 sequence: CSVDFGSYNEQFF. CDR3 DNA sequence: TGCAGCGTTGACTTCGGTTCCTACAATGAGCAGTTCTTC.